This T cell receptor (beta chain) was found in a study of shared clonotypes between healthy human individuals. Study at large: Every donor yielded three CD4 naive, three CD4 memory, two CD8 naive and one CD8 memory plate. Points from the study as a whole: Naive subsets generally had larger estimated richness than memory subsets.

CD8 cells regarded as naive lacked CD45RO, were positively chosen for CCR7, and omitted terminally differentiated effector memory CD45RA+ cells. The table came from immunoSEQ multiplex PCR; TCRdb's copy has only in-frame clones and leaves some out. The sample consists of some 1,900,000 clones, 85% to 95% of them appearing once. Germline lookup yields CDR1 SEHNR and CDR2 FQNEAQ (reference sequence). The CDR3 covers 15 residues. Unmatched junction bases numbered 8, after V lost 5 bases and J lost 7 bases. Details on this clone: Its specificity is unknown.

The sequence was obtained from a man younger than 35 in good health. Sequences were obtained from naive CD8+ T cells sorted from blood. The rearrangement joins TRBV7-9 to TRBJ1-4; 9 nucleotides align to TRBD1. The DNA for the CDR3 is TGTGCCAGCAGCCTAACCGGGACAGGGATTGAAAAACTGTTTTTT. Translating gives CASSLTGTGIEKLFF.